This T cell receptor beta chain was captured in a study of blood T cell repertoires in COVID-19 (dated by TCRdb to the early 2020s). For the study in its entirety: Samples covering the acute and convalescent phases of COVID-19 were provided by collaborators in the United States, Italy and Spain. Nearly every sample came with metadata listing a de-identified subject ID, COVID-19 status, age in years and sex. Samples came from the ongoing ImmuneRACE study (first 160 participants) plus 1,254 subjects from 6 global collaborators. The prospective study material was composed of cDNA or gDNA derived from T cells, B-cell-depleted T cells, or PBMCs. HLA class I and class II types, where available, came from metadata supplied by the sample provider rather than from assay-based typing. A freely available public database, intended as a resource for researchers studying the immune response to SARS-CoV-2, is where the repertoires were released. Subjects who had been exposed to COVID-19, were actively infected with it, or had recovered from it provided the deeply sampled blood TCRbeta repertoires that made up the dataset. Findings and caveats that apply to the study as a whole: How much clinical and demographic metadata was included differed by source and by participant, and the metadata was provided uncurated.

In this sample, this clone turned up once. Its antigen target is currently unknown. Within one base of it there is no much larger clone, and no base qualities were kept. The CDR3 measures 13 amino acids from cysteine to phenylalanine. Left in the record is the CDR3 DNA by itself, 39 bases read in frame from the first base. Looking up the germline V gene (reference sequence) yields CDR1 SGHKS and CDR2 YYEKEE. A distance of 11 bases separates the germline ends of V and J, which lose 1 base and 6 bases respectively. TCRbeta CDR3 regions were amplified from genomic DNA using the immunoSEQ Assay, a bias-controlled multiplex PCR. The study's own analysis went as follows. The number of nucleated cells in each sample was estimated by amplification of reference gene primers within the assay. To quantify the absolute abundance of each unique TCRbeta CDR3 rearrangement, sequence reads were collapsed and filtered. Productive Simpson clonality was computed per sample as the square root of Simpson's diversity index over productive rearrangements. The table was pulled from immuneACCESS by TCRdb, which kept in-frame rearrangements only. Such tables lose some clones; where checked, under half of the loss comes from unresolved V genes, and the rest has no known cause. From that table come the V and J calls and clone size; the DNA was used to work out D and trimming. This sample is represented by tens of thousands of clones; 70% to 90% of them were singletons. The ten largest make up 28% of the sample.

One collaborating source in Seattle enrolled patients while the patients were actively infected and followed the patients over time throughout the course of disease. Collaborating institutions collected whole blood in K2EDTA tubes following their own protocols. For TCRbeta analysis, collaborator samples were shipped as frozen whole blood, as isolated PBMCs, or as DNA extracted from either sample type. The TCR originated in a woman at least 80 years old with COVID-19, enrolled during active disease. The rearranged chain carries TRBV5-5 and TRBJ2-7; a confident D gene designation cannot be given. Specimen: peripheral blood. The base sequence is TGTGCCAGCAGCTTGTATGGCCCCTCCGAGCAGTACTTC. This codes for CASSLYGPSEQYF.